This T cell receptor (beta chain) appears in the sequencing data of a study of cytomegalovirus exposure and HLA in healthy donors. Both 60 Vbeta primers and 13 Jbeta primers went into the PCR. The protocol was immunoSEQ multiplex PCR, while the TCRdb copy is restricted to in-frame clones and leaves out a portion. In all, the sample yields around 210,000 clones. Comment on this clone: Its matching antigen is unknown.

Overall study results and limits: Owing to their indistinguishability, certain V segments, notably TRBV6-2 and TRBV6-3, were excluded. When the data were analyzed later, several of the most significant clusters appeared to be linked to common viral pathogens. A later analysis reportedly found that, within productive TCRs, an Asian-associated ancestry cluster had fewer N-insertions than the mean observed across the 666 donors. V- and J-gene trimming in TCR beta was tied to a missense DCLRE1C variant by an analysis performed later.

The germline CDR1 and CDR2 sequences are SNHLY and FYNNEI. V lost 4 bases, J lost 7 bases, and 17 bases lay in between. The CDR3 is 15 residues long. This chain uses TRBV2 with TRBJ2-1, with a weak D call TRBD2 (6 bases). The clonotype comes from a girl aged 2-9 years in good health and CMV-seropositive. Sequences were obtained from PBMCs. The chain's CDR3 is CASSGTGWAGNEQFF. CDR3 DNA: TGTGCCAGCAGTGGAACTGGGTGGGCGGGGAATGAGCAGTTCTTC.